The 18 T cell receptor beta chains in this list originate from one sample, sequenced in a study of blood T cell repertoires in COVID-19. Sequencing was performed with immunoSEQ multiplex PCR; in TCRdb, only in-frame clones are kept and a portion is missing. Here the sample spans 35,000 to 50,000 clones, 75% to 90% being singletons. The sequencing input was peripheral blood. The source of these receptors is a man between 60 and 75 years old with acute or convalescent COVID-19.

This clone appeared a few times. V and J are TRBV18 and TRBJ1-2, with D maybe TRBD1 (5 bases). The V gene's germline CDR1 is KGHSH and CDR2 LQKENI. Trimming pared 5 bases from V and 2 bases from J, leaving 9 bases between. The CDR3 has 13 amino acids. Written as DNA, the CDR3 is TGTGCCAGCTCAACGACAGACAACTATGGCTACACCTTC. Protein product: CASSTTDNYGYTF.

This clone was found once. The genes are TRBV7-9 and TRBJ1-3; 8 nucleotides agree with TRBD1. Trimming at V came to 5 bases and at J to 0 bases, leaving 3 bases not matched to a gene. The V gene's germline CDR1 is SEHNR and CDR2 FQNEAQ (reference sequence). This CDR3 comprises 15 residues. CDR3 residues: CASSRTGGSGNTIYF. The CDR3 DNA is TGTGCCAGCAGCCGAACAGGGGGCTCTGGAAACACCATATATTTT.

This clone was observed once. J is TRBJ2-3 and V is TRBV12-5; D remains ambiguous. Germline V gives CDR1 LGHNT, CDR2 FRNRAP. The CDR3 loop spans 12 amino acids. Trimming removed 1 base from V and 5 bases from J, with 4 bases in between. The CDR3 loop reads CASGLGEDTQYF. CDR3 nucleotide sequence: TGTGCTAGTGGTTTGGGAGAAGATACGCAGTATTTT.

V usage is TRBV2 and J usage is TRBJ1-5, with 7 nucleotides matching TRBD1. Germline V CDR1 and CDR2: SNHLY, FYNNEI. The J segment lost 5 bases and the V segment lost 2 bases, leaving 6 bases of the junction unmatched. The CDR3 runs 15 residues. The DNA for the CDR3 is TGTGCCAGCAGTGAAATGGGACAGCTTTATCAGCCCCAGCATTTT. It encodes CASSEMGQLYQPQHF.

This sequence joins TRBV28 and TRBJ2-7; D might be TRBD1 (7 bases). Deletions cut 6 bases from V and 1 base from J, with 16 bases between. CDR1 is MDHEN and CDR2 is SYDVKM in the germline V gene. This CDR3 contains 15 residues. CDR3 loop: CASSPGGGPSYEQYF. The CDR3 region has the DNA TGTGCCAGCAGCCCCGGAGGGGGCCCATCCTACGAGCAGTACTTC.

V is TRBV11-2 and J is TRBJ2-7; TRBD2 aligns across 15 bases. J was trimmed by 0 bases and V by 5 bases; bases with no gene match: 5. Germline CDR1 SGHAT, CDR2 FQNNGV. The CDR3 is made up of 17 amino acids. CDR3 bases: TGTGCCAGCAGCCGGGGACTAGCGGGGGGCCTCTCCTACGAGCAGTACTTC. This translates into CASSRGLAGGLSYEQYF.

V is TRBV5-6 and J is TRBJ2-7; tentative D call: TRBD2 (7 bases). V lost 5 bases, J lost 2 bases, and 26 bases lay in between. Germline CDR1 SGHDT, CDR2 YYEEEE. This CDR3 region has 18 residues. CDR3 residues: CASSSLQAFTGRAYEQYF. CDR3 in DNA: TGTGCCAGCAGTTCACTTCAGGCTTTCACAGGGAGGGCCTACGAGCAGTACTTC.

The CDR3 sequence: CASSPEAVGNQPQHF. The CDR3 DNA reads as TGTGCCAGCTCACCAGAGGCAGTGGGCAATCAGCCCCAGCATTTT. The chain employs TRBV18 and TRBJ1-5, with D uncertain. The CDR3 loop spans 15 amino acids. V dropped 2 bases and J dropped 2 bases, with 10 bases sitting between them. Germline CDR1 reads KGHSH; CDR2 reads LQKENI.

The CDR3 loop reads CASSRSSTYEQYF. The DNA for the CDR3 is TGTGCCAGCAGCCGATCTAGTACTTACGAGCAGTACTTC. The genes are TRBV7-6 and TRBJ2-7; D unresolved. Trimming shortened V by 5 bases and J by 4 bases, and 12 bases separated the two germline ends. The germline V gene encodes CDR1 SGHVS and CDR2 FNYEAQ. There are 13 residues in the CDR3.

This clone was counted a single time. V is TRBV7-9 and J is TRBJ1-5; D unclear. The V gene's germline CDR1 is SEHNR and CDR2 FQNEAQ (reference sequence). This CDR3 has 12 residues. Trimming pared 2 bases from V and 4 bases from J, leaving 3 bases between. As DNA, the CDR3 is TGTGCCAGCAGCTTAACTAATCAGCCCCAGCATTTT. It specifies CASSLTNQPQHF.

This chain links TRBV5-5 with TRBJ1-6; tentative D call: TRBD1 (5 bases). V was shortened by 6 bases and J by 8 bases, with 21 bases between the two germline ends. This CDR3 comprises 16 residues. From germline, CDR1 is SGHKS and CDR2 YYEKEE (reference sequence). The CDR3 nucleotides read TGTGCCAGCAACCCCGGTCGGGCAGGGTATGATTCACCCCTCCACTTT. Translated, it gives CASNPGRAGYDSPLHF.

This chain connects TRBV10-2 to TRBJ2-5; TRBD1 matches at 8 bases. This CDR3 contains 14 residues. V trimming: 7 bases; J trimming: 2 bases; junction bases outside the gene matches: 6. CDR1 and CDR2 from the germline V gene are WSHSY and SAAADI. CDR3: CASTVTGAQETQYF. The CDR3 nucleotides are TGCGCCAGCACTGTGACAGGGGCACAAGAGACCCAGTACTTC.

This chain links TRBV12-3 or TRBV12-4 with TRBJ2-2, with TRBD2 matching 8 bases. The trim removed 6 bases at V and 7 bases at J, leaving 4 bases unmatched. This CDR3 region has 13 residues. CDR3 bases: TGTGCCAGCAGGGTGGGACTAGACGGGGAGCTGTTTTTT. Translation gives CASRVGLDGELFF.

J is TRBJ2-2 and V is TRBV3-1 (or the pseudogene TRBV3-2); D is undetermined. The germline V gene encodes CDR1 LGHDT and CDR2 YNNKEL (reference sequence). Deletions cut 1 base from V and 5 bases from J, with 2 bases between. The CDR3 is 12 amino acids. Here the CDR3 reads CASSQVTGELFF. The CDR3 region has the DNA TGTGCCAGCAGCCAAGTAACCGGGGAGCTGTTTTTT.

The gene calls are TRBV13 and TRBJ1-6, with 9 positions matching TRBD1. V trimming: 5 bases; J trimming: 7 bases; junction bases outside the gene matches: 6. Germline loops: CDR1 PRHDT, CDR2 FYEKMQ (reference sequence). CDR3 length equals 15 residues. CDR3 amino acids: CASSIRDRVNSPLHF. CDR3 in DNA: TGTGCCAGCAGCATAAGGGACAGGGTCAATTCACCCCTCCACTTT.

This clone was detected once. The chain links TRBV11-2 to TRBJ2-5; tentatively, D is TRBD1 (6 bases). Trimming removed 4 bases at V and 0 bases at J, with 9 bases between. The CDR3 covers 14 residues. Germline V CDR1 and CDR2: SGHAT, FQNNGV. The CDR3 DNA follows: TGTGCCAGCAGCTCCGCAGGGGACCAAGAGACCCAGTACTTC. Protein sequence: CASSSAGDQETQYF.

V usage is TRBV9 and J usage is TRBJ2-2; TRBD2 might be the D (6 bases). Germline V gene lookup returns CDR1 SGDLS and CDR2 YYNGEE. This CDR3 has 16 residues. The ends were cut back, 0 bases at V and 2 bases at J, with 11 bases in the middle. CDR3 nucleotide sequence: TGTGCCAGCAGCGTAGAGGTTAGCGGAAACACCGGGGAGCTGTTTTTT. Its translation is CASSVEVSGNTGELFF.

Only a few counts were recorded for this clone. CDR3 nucleotide sequence: TGTGCCAGCGCCGCCCAGGACACCGGGGAGCTGTTTTTT. Amino acids: CASAAQDTGELFF. The rearrangement links TRBV11-3 to TRBJ2-2, with D hard to call. Germline CDR1 is SGHNT and CDR2 is YENEEA. The V gene lost 8 bases and the J gene lost 3 bases, with 10 bases spanning the gap. This CDR3 is 13 amino acids long.